This is a list of T cell receptor beta chains from one sample in a study of post-analysis software for immune sequencing data. TCRdb reanalysed the PCR reads using MiXCR and keeps one entry per CDR3 protein. The sample records about 160,000 distinct CDR3 sequences, 30% to 45% being singletons. Sequenced here: blood, sampled after autologous hematopoietic stem cell transplantation. The receptor source for this set is a girl aged 10 to 17 with multiple sclerosis. Both conserved end residues are part of each CDR3. Each record gives: D gene, V gene, J gene, clone size, CDR3 protein, CDR3 DNA. D genes are given only for firm matches. For some rows the clone size is stated as once, few or many, or as a class when expanded; others skip it.

D gene: NA
V gene: TRBV24-1
J gene: TRBJ2-3
clone size: NA
CDR3 protein: CATSDPGGRIGTDTQYF
CDR3 DNA: TGTGCCACCAGTGATCCAGGAGGGCGGATAGGCACAGATACGCAGTATTTT

D gene: NA
V gene: TRBV5-1
J gene: TRBJ2-1
clone size: NA
CDR3 protein: CASSFTGFSYNEQFF
CDR3 DNA: TGCGCCAGCAGCTTTACAGGGTTCTCCTACAATGAGCAGTTCTTC

D gene: TRBD2
V gene: TRBV19
J gene: TRBJ2-1
clone size: few
CDR3 protein: CASSLGRLAENNEQFF
CDR3 DNA: TGTGCCAGTAGCTTAGGGCGTCTAGCGGAAAACAATGAGCAGTTCTTC

D gene: TRBD2
V gene: TRBV12-3/TRBV12-4
J gene: TRBJ2-1
clone size: few
CDR3 protein: CASSSRAGGADEQFF
CDR3 DNA: TGTGCCAGCAGCTCCCGAGCGGGAGGGGCGGATGAGCAGTTCTTC

D gene: TRBD2
V gene: TRBV10-3
J gene: TRBJ2-1
clone size: few
CDR3 protein: CAIGLAGTNEQFF
CDR3 DNA: TGTGCCATAGGACTAGCGGGGACCAATGAGCAGTTCTTC

D gene: TRBD1
V gene: TRBV20-1
J gene: TRBJ2-7
clone size: NA
CDR3 protein: CSARVPQGATYEQYF
CDR3 DNA: TGCAGTGCTAGAGTTCCGCAGGGGGCCACCTACGAGCAGTACTTC

D gene: NA
V gene: TRBV12-3/TRBV12-4
J gene: TRBJ2-7
clone size: few
CDR3 protein: CASSPGPPPYEQYF
CDR3 DNA: TGTGCCAGCAGTCCCGGACCCCCCCCCTACGAGCAGTACTTC

D gene: NA
V gene: TRBV5-6
J gene: TRBJ2-1
clone size: NA
CDR3 protein: CASSLGTPDNEQFF
CDR3 DNA: TGTGCCAGCAGCCTCGGGACTCCAGACAATGAGCAGTTCTTC

D gene: TRBD2
V gene: TRBV4-2
J gene: TRBJ2-7
clone size: many
CDR3 protein: CASSQAGTSGTPTEQYF
CDR3 DNA: TGTGCCAGCAGCCAAGCCGGGACTAGCGGGACCCCCACCGAGCAGTACTTC

D gene: NA
V gene: TRBV11-1
J gene: TRBJ1-3
clone size: NA
CDR3 protein: CASSLGRISGNTIYF
CDR3 DNA: TGTGCCAGCAGCCTCGGCCGCATCTCTGGAAACACCATATATTTT

D gene: NA
V gene: TRBV10-3
J gene: TRBJ2-1
clone size: NA
CDR3 protein: CAISESQSGTRNEQFF
CDR3 DNA: TGTGCCATCAGTGAGTCCCAGAGCGGGACACGCAATGAGCAGTTCTTC

D gene: NA
V gene: TRBV5-1
J gene: TRBJ1-1
clone size: few
CDR3 protein: CASSLVPNTEAFF
CDR3 DNA: TGCGCCAGCAGCTTGGTTCCGAACACTGAAGCTTTCTTT

D gene: NA
V gene: TRBV12-3/TRBV12-4
J gene: TRBJ2-1
clone size: many
CDR3 protein: CASSLVGGLYNEQFF
CDR3 DNA: TGTGCCAGCAGTTTAGTTGGGGGTCTATACAATGAGCAGTTCTTC

D gene: NA
V gene: TRBV6-5
J gene: TRBJ1-3
clone size: NA
CDR3 protein: CASIDRRSGNTIYF
CDR3 DNA: TGTGCCAGCATCGACAGGCGCTCTGGAAACACCATATATTTT

D gene: TRBD1
V gene: TRBV10-3
J gene: TRBJ2-2
clone size: NA
CDR3 protein: CAISRQGGTGELFF
CDR3 DNA: TGTGCCATCAGTCGACAGGGGGGCACCGGGGAGCTGTTTTTT

D gene: TRBD1
V gene: TRBV3-1
J gene: TRBJ2-3
clone size: few
CDR3 protein: CASSLKGQGIYTQYF
CDR3 DNA: TGTGCCAGCAGCCTAAAGGGACAGGGAATTTATACGCAGTATTTT

D gene: TRBD1
V gene: TRBV10-3
J gene: TRBJ1-5
clone size: few
CDR3 protein: CAISGQGGQPQHF
CDR3 DNA: TGTGCCATCAGCGGACAGGGGGGCCAGCCCCAGCATTTT

D gene: TRBD2
V gene: TRBV6-5
J gene: TRBJ2-1
clone size: NA
CDR3 protein: CASSYAGGVSYNEQFF
CDR3 DNA: TGTGCCAGCAGTTACGCGGGAGGCGTCTCCTACAATGAGCAGTTCTTC

D gene: NA
V gene: TRBV2
J gene: TRBJ2-5
clone size: NA
CDR3 protein: CASSNGGGATQETQYF
CDR3 DNA: TGTGCCAGCAGCAACGGGGGAGGCGCTACCCAAGAGACCCAGTACTTC

D gene: TRBD2
V gene: TRBV29-1
J gene: TRBJ2-1
clone size: few
CDR3 protein: CSVVWATASGGSYNEQFF
CDR3 DNA: TGCAGCGTTGTATGGGCGACGGCTAGCGGGGGCTCCTACAATGAGCAGTTCTTC

D gene: NA
V gene: TRBV28
J gene: TRBJ2-7
clone size: few
CDR3 protein: CASSSPGLPYEQYF
CDR3 DNA: TGTGCCAGCAGTTCCCCGGGACTTCCCTACGAGCAGTACTTC

D gene: TRBD1
V gene: TRBV20-1
J gene: TRBJ2-7
clone size: many
CDR3 protein: CSADRGTFSYEQYF
CDR3 DNA: TGCAGTGCTGACAGGGGAACCTTCTCCTACGAGCAGTACTTC

D gene: NA
V gene: TRBV20-1
J gene: TRBJ2-1
clone size: NA
CDR3 protein: CSARRDGLKFF
CDR3 DNA: TGCAGTGCTAGGCGGGACGGACTAAAGTTCTTC

D gene: TRBD2
V gene: TRBV20-1
J gene: TRBJ2-7
clone size: NA
CDR3 protein: CSASQLAGVSYEQYF
CDR3 DNA: TGCAGTGCTAGTCAGCTAGCGGGAGTCTCCTACGAGCAGTACTTC

D gene: NA
V gene: TRBV10-2
J gene: TRBJ2-7
clone size: few
CDR3 protein: CASSDSAGMIYEQYF
CDR3 DNA: TGCGCCAGCAGTGATTCGGCAGGGATGATCTACGAGCAGTACTTC

D gene: TRBD2
V gene: TRBV5-1
J gene: TRBJ2-5
clone size: few
CDR3 protein: CASSGRILAGGPKGNNEQYF
CDR3 DNA: TGCGCCAGCAGCGGAAGAATACTAGCGGGAGGTCCCAAAGGTAACAATGAGCAGTACTTC

D gene: NA
V gene: TRBV5-1
J gene: TRBJ1-3
clone size: NA
CDR3 protein: CASSWDGRNTIYF
CDR3 DNA: TGCGCCAGCAGCTGGGACGGTCGAAACACCATATATTTT

D gene: NA
V gene: TRBV4-2
J gene: TRBJ2-7
clone size: NA
CDR3 protein: CASSQEVSLGYEQYF
CDR3 DNA: TGTGCCAGCAGCCAAGAAGTCTCACTCGGCTACGAGCAGTACTTC

D gene: NA
V gene: TRBV7-2
J gene: TRBJ1-4
clone size: NA
CDR3 protein: CASSFGVNEKLFF
CDR3 DNA: TGTGCCAGCAGCTTCGGGGTTAATGAAAAACTGTTTTTT

D gene: NA
V gene: TRBV29-1
J gene: TRBJ2-5
clone size: few
CDR3 protein: CSVEDDRAPMETQYF
CDR3 DNA: TGCAGCGTTGAAGATGACCGGGCCCCTATGGAGACCCAGTACTTC

D gene: TRBD2
V gene: TRBV11-3
J gene: TRBJ2-3
clone size: NA
CDR3 protein: CASSLEGTSLHLADTQYF
CDR3 DNA: TGTGCCAGCAGCTTAGAAGGGACTAGCCTTCACCTCGCAGATACGCAGTATTTT

D gene: NA
V gene: TRBV7-6
J gene: TRBJ2-5
clone size: NA
CDR3 protein: CASSSRGAQETQYF
CDR3 DNA: TGTGCCAGCAGCTCCAGGGGGGCCCAAGAGACCCAGTACTTC

D gene: TRBD1
V gene: TRBV6-5
J gene: TRBJ1-2
clone size: few
CDR3 protein: CASRPGGFNYGYTF
CDR3 DNA: TGTGCCAGCAGACCAGGGGGCTTCAACTATGGCTACACCTTC

D gene: TRBD2
V gene: TRBV25-1
J gene: TRBJ2-1
clone size: NA
CDR3 protein: CASSGLGGSPHEQFF
CDR3 DNA: TGTGCCAGCAGTGGGCTCGGGGGGAGTCCACATGAGCAGTTCTTC

D gene: NA
V gene: TRBV2
J gene: TRBJ2-1
clone size: NA
CDR3 protein: CASSEGYWKFF
CDR3 DNA: TGTGCCAGCAGTGAAGGTTATTGGAAGTTCTTC

D gene: NA
V gene: TRBV12-5
J gene: TRBJ2-5
clone size: NA
CDR3 protein: CASGVLRGSTIETQYF
CDR3 DNA: TGTGCTAGTGGGGTACTCAGGGGCTCGACCATAGAGACCCAGTACTTC

D gene: NA
V gene: TRBV5-1
J gene: TRBJ2-4
clone size: NA
CDR3 protein: CASSFSREGDIQYF
CDR3 DNA: TGCGCCAGCAGCTTCTCCAGGGAAGGGGACATTCAGTACTTC

D gene: TRBD1
V gene: TRBV2
J gene: TRBJ2-5
clone size: few
CDR3 protein: CASSVGQKETQYF
CDR3 DNA: TGTGCCAGCAGTGTGGGACAGAAAGAGACCCAGTACTTC

D gene: NA
V gene: TRBV5-1
J gene: TRBJ2-6
clone size: NA
CDR3 protein: CASETGAGANVLTF
CDR3 DNA: TGCGCCAGCGAAACAGGAGCTGGGGCCAACGTCCTGACTTTC

D gene: TRBD1
V gene: TRBV6-2/TRBV6-3
J gene: TRBJ1-2
clone size: few
CDR3 protein: CASRSTGGGGYGYTF
CDR3 DNA: TGTGCCAGCAGAAGTACAGGGGGAGGAGGCTATGGCTACACCTTC